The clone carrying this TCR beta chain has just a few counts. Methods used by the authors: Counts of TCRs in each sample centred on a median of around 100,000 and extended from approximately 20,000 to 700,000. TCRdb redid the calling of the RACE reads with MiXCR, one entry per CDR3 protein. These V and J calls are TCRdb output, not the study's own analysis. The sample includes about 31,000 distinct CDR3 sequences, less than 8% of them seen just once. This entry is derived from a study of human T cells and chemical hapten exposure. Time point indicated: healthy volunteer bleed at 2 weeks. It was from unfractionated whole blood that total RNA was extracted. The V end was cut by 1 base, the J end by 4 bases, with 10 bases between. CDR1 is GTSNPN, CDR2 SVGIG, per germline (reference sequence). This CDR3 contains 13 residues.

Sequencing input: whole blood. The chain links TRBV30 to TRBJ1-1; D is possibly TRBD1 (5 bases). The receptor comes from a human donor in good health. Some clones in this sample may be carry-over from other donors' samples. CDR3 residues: CAWSAQGGTEAFF. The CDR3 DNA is TGTGCCTGGAGTGCTCAGGGAGGCACTGAAGCTTTCTTT.